Shown below are 17 T cell receptor beta chains from a single sample sequenced in a study of blood T cell repertoires in COVID-19. Libraries were prepared by immunoSEQ multiplex PCR; TCRdb keeps only in-frame clonotypes and omits some of them. The sample includes roughly 67,000 clones, roughly 92% of them seen just once. The specimen sequenced was peripheral blood. The receptors shown here come from a man in his 70s with active COVID-19.

The CDR3: CASSPPEGAKNIQYF. The CDR3, as DNA: TGTGCCAGCAGCCCCCCGGAGGGAGCCAAAAACATTCAGTACTTC. This chain joins TRBV4-2 and TRBJ2-4; D may be TRBD2 (6 bases). V gave up 4 bases and J gave up 0 bases, with 10 bases separating them. Looked up from germline, CDR1 is LGHNA and CDR2 is YNFKEQ. The CDR3 is 15 amino acids.

The CDR3, as DNA: TGTGCCAGCACCGGGGCGGGGACAGGCCTACTCACAGATACGCAGTATTTT. This codes for CASTGAGTGLLTDTQYF. V is TRBV9 and J is TRBJ2-3; 8 bases agree with TRBD1. V lost 6 bases, J lost 2 bases, and 14 bases stayed unmatched. This CDR3 spans 17 amino acids. The germline gives CDR1 SGDLS, CDR2 YYNGEE. Drawing the rest from reference TRBV9 and TRBJ2-3, the complete variable domain is DSGVTQTPKHLITATGQRVTLRCSPRSGDLSVYWYQQSLDQGLQFLIQYYNGEERAKGNILERFSAQQFPDLHSELNLSSLELGDSALYFCASTGAGTGLLTDTQYFGPGTRLTVL.

The J gene is TRBJ2-3, the V gene TRBV6-2 or TRBV6-3; 10 bases line up with TRBD2. From germline, CDR1 is MNHEY and CDR2 SVGEGT. There are 18 residues in the CDR3. With V trimmed by 2 bases and J by 4 bases, 12 bases remained unmatched. As DNA, the CDR3 is TGTGCCAGCAGTTACGGACCGACAGCGGGGGGGATATCAGATACGCAGTATTTT. Protein: CASSYGPTAGGISDTQYF.

The chain employs TRBV9 and TRBJ2-4, with TRBD1 matching over 8 bases. Germline values: CDR1 SGDLS, CDR2 YYNGEE. J gave up 10 bases and V 4 bases, and 4 bases lay outside the gene matches. The CDR3 has 12 amino acids. The CDR3 DNA sequence: TGTGCCAGCAGCCCACAGGGGGAGATTCAGTACTTC. Translating it yields CASSPQGEIQYF.

This clone was counted a few times. V and J are TRBV5-1 and TRBJ2-3, with TRBD1 as a possible D gene (5 bases). V lost 4 bases and J 0 bases, leaving 12 bases between the germline ends. Germline values: CDR1 SGHRS, CDR2 YFSETQ. CDR3 length: 15 residues. The chain's CDR3 is CASSPVGASTDTQYF. In nucleotides, the CDR3 is TGCGCCAGCAGCCCAGTAGGGGCTAGCACAGATACGCAGTATTTT.

The chain links TRBV18 to TRBJ1-2; D possibly corresponds to TRBD1 (5 bases). Germline V gene lookup returns CDR1 KGHSH and CDR2 LQKENI. Trimming removed 4 bases from V and 5 bases from J, with 17 bases in between. This CDR3 spans 15 amino acids. CDR3 sequence reads: CASSLGAAQLYGYTF. The CDR3 DNA is TGTGCCAGCTCACTAGGGGCAGCACAGCTATATGGCTACACCTTC.

The chain is built from TRBV11-2 and TRBJ2-2, with 12 bases lining up with TRBD1. The CDR3 consists of 18 residues. The V and J ends lost 0 bases and 8 bases, in that order; junction bases with no gene match: 10. From germline, CDR1 is SGHAT and CDR2 FQNNGV. The CDR3 is CASSLDQVGQGASGELFF. CDR3 in DNA: TGTGCCAGCAGCTTAGATCAAGTGGGACAGGGGGCTTCTGGGGAGCTGTTTTTT.

Only a few counts were recorded for this clone. J is TRBJ1-6 and V is TRBV7-2; tentative D call: TRBD1 (5 bases). CDR1 and CDR2 (germline): SGHTA, FQGNSA. The CDR3 runs to 16 residues. V lost 7 bases to trimming and J lost 3 bases, with 16 bases between them. The CDR3: CASTLRGGHYNSPLHF. For the CDR3, the DNA is TGTGCCAGCACCCTAAGGGGTGGACACTATAATTCACCCCTCCACTTT. Complete variable domain (other parts from reference TRBV7-2 and TRBJ1-6): GAGVSQSPSNKVTEKGKDVELRCDPISGHTALYWYRQSLGQGLEFLIYFQGNSAPDKSGLPSDRFSAERTGGSVSTLTIQRTQQEDSAVYLCASTLRGGHYNSPLHFGNGTRLTVT.

The J gene is TRBJ2-1, the V gene TRBV6-6; D is unclear. The CDR3 runs to 16 residues. The ends were cut back, 6 bases at V and 0 bases at J, with 15 bases in the middle. Per the germline V gene, CDR1 is MNHNY and CDR2 is SVGAGI (reference sequence). For the CDR3, the DNA is TGTGCCAGCAGAGAATCACTTACGAGCTCCTACAATGAGCAGTTCTTC. It translates to CASRESLTSSYNEQFF.

The V gene is TRBV4-1, the J gene TRBJ2-5; D is perhaps TRBD1 (5 bases). Between the trimmed V and J ends, which lost 3 bases and 5 bases, there was a span of 10 bases. Germline V gene data show CDR1 as MGHRA and CDR2 as YSYEKL. The CDR3 contains 13 residues. For the CDR3, the DNA is TGCGCCAGCAGCCACGTACCAGGGGAGACCCAGTACTTC. Translating it yields CASSHVPGETQYF.

J is TRBJ1-2 and V is TRBV21-1; TRBD1, the table's D call, was not compared with the DNA. TRBV21-1 is a known pseudogene. This CDR3 is 12 amino acids long. DNA for the CDR3: TGTGCCAGCAGCAAAGTCATTTATGGCTACACCTTC. Its protein product is CASSKVIYGYTF.

V and J are TRBV28 and TRBJ2-7; 12 bases are shared with TRBD1. This CDR3 has 15 residues. V was clipped by 5 bases and J by 6 bases; unmatched bases: 8. Per germline, CDR1 MDHEN and CDR2 SYDVKM. DNA of the CDR3: TGTGCCAGCAGTCCACAGGGACAGGGGGCGGTCGAGCAGTACGTC. This translates into CASSPQGQGAVEQYV.

The chain joins TRBV7-9 to TRBJ2-5; TRBD2 might be the D (7 bases). V lost 7 bases, J lost 7 bases, and 25 bases lay in between. The CDR3 length is 16 residues. CDR1 SEHNR and CDR2 FQNEAQ come from the germline V gene (reference sequence). The CDR3 spells CASNSPRRGTSGTQYF. The CDR3 DNA reads TGTGCCAGCAACTCGCCTCGGCGGGGGACATCCGGGACCCAGTACTTC.

V is TRBV19 and J is TRBJ2-5; no clear D gene. The CDR3 extends over 12 amino acids. The germline V gene encodes CDR1 LNHDA and CDR2 SQIVND (reference sequence). V shed 2 bases and J shed 5 bases, with 6 bases lying between them. The CDR3 loop is CASSIREETQYF. CDR3 nucleotide sequence: TGTGCCAGTAGTATAAGAGAGGAGACCCAGTACTTC.

The chain uses TRBV6-5 and TRBJ2-4, with 11 bases matching TRBD1. V gave up 5 bases and J gave up 8 bases; unmatched junction bases: 8. In germline, CDR1 is MNHEY, CDR2 SVGAGI. This CDR3 contains 15 residues. The chain's CDR3 is CASSRTGGYRDIQYF. The CDR3 coding sequence is TGTGCCAGCAGTAGGACAGGGGGCTATCGGGACATTCAGTACTTC.

The V gene is TRBV5-1, the J gene TRBJ2-1; D is ambiguous. Germline loops: CDR1 SGHRS, CDR2 YFSETQ. This CDR3 has 17 residues. Trimming stripped 0 bases from V and 0 bases from J, with 13 bases between. The CDR3 here is CASSLADGRSSYNEQFF. The CDR3 nucleotides are TGCGCCAGCAGCTTGGCCGATGGCCGGAGCTCCTACAATGAGCAGTTCTTC.

This clone was found a few times. The chain employs TRBV11-3 and TRBJ1-5; possibly TRBD1 for D (6 bases). This CDR3 has 15 residues. Germline loops: CDR1 SGHNT, CDR2 YENEEA. V was shortened by 5 bases and J by 0 bases, with 11 bases between the two germline ends. The CDR3 nucleotides read TGTGCCAGCAGCACAAACAGGGATAGCAATCAGCCCCAGCATTTT. It yields the protein CASSTNRDSNQPQHF.